Each of the 14 T cell receptor beta chains below was sequenced from the same sample in a study of T cell repertoires in cytomegalovirus infection. TCRdb re-derived calls from the reads in MiXCR, one entry per CDR3 protein. Of 310,000 or so distinct CDR3 sequences in the sample, 9.6% were seen once. Source material: PBMCs. These receptors were obtained from a human donor in good health (CMV status not recorded). Some clones in this sample may be carry-over from other donors' samples.

This clonotype was detected ten times or more. This CDR3 is CASSYQYEQYF. DNA of the CDR3: TGTGCCAGCAGTTATCAGTACGAGCAGTACTTC. The chain combines TRBV6-2 or TRBV6-3 with TRBJ2-7; D ambiguous. Trimming cost V 3 bases and J 4 bases, with 4 bases left between them. CDR1 and CDR2 (germline): MNHEY, SVGEGT. CDR3 length: 11 residues.

The chain recombines TRBV20-1 with TRBJ2-3, with D perhaps being TRBD1 or TRBD2 (5 bases each). The germline CDR1 and CDR2 sequences are DFQATT and SNEGSKA (reference sequence). The CDR3 has 13 amino acids. V gave up 3 bases and J gave up 2 bases, with 9 bases separating them. CDR3 in amino acids: CSASRDLTDTQYF. In nucleotides, the CDR3 is TGCAGTGCTAGTCGGGACCTCACAGATACGCAGTATTTT.

The table lists this clonotype with many counts. Here the CDR3 reads CASSFRQAYEQYV. CDR3 nucleotides: TGTGCCAGCAGCTTCCGGCAAGCCTACGAGCAGTACGTC. The chain couples TRBV13 to TRBJ2-7; D not certain. Looked up from germline, CDR1 is PRHDT and CDR2 is FYEKMQ (reference sequence). V was trimmed by 3 bases and J by 2 bases, leaving 8 bases between them. The CDR3 is made up of 13 amino acids.

As regards this clonotype: Mismatch with germline at one junction end may stem from a read error. The V and J genes are TRBV6-8 and TRBJ2-3; 7 positions agree with TRBD1. The CDR3 has 18 residues. Germline loops: CDR1 MNHGY, CDR2 SAAAGT. The CDR3 here is CASSDLSGTEKFTDPQYF. CDR3 DNA: TGTGCCAGCAGTGACCTCTCGGGGACAGAGAAATTCACAGATCCGCAGTATTTT.

V usage is TRBV9 and J usage is TRBJ2-3; TRBD2 matches 8 bases. Germline V gene data show CDR1 as SGDLS and CDR2 as YYNGEE. The V segment lost 2 bases and the J segment 0 bases; nucleotides outside the gene matches: 2. This CDR3 has 15 amino acids. This CDR3 reads CASSVGGGSTDTQYF. Written as DNA, the CDR3 is TGTGCCAGCAGCGTTGGCGGGGGGAGCACAGATACGCAGTATTTT.

This clonotype appeared many times. This sequence joins TRBV14 and TRBJ2-7; TRBD1 aligns across 7 bases. Germline CDR1 SGHDN, CDR2 FVKESK. V lost 0 bases and J lost 5; bases outside the gene matches: 13. The CDR3 contains 17 residues. CDR3: CASSQDRRNRGSDEQYF. The CDR3 region has the DNA TGTGCCAGCAGCCAAGATAGACGGAACAGGGGTTCCGACGAGCAGTACTTC.

In its sample, this clonotype was seen a few times. V is TRBV20-1 and J is TRBJ2-1, with D possibly being TRBD2 (7 bases). V lost 0 bases and J lost 9, with 15 bases in between. The CDR3 length is 14 residues. Germline CDR1 is DFQATT and CDR2 is SNEGSKA (reference sequence). Written as DNA, the CDR3 is TGCAGTGCTAGAGATCTGGGGGGGGCAGCTGAGCAGTTCTTC. Amino acids: CSARDLGGAAEQFF.

This clonotype has more than one count but fewer than ten. This chain uses TRBV10-3 with TRBJ2-5; D not resolved. Germline CDR1 reads ENHRY; CDR2 reads SYGVKD. The CDR3 has 11 amino acids. V shed 9 bases and J shed 3 bases, with 8 bases lying between them. CDR3 nucleotide sequence: TGTGCCATAAAACAAGAAGAGACCCAGTACTTC. Translated, it gives CAIKQEETQYF.

The sample holds a few counts of this clonotype. The rearrangement uses TRBV20-1 and TRBJ2-3, with D maybe TRBD2 (5 bases). CDR3 length equals 15 residues. The germline V gene encodes CDR1 DFQATT and CDR2 SNEGSKA (reference sequence). The ends were cut back, 4 bases at V and 6 bases at J, with 20 bases in the middle. The DNA of the CDR3 is TGCAGTGCTAATAACAGACTCCTCCCGGGGGATACGCAGTATTTT. It specifies CSANNRLLPGDTQYF.

V gene TRBV29-1 combines with J gene TRBJ1-1; D unresolved. Germline assignment: CDR1 SQVTM and CDR2 ANQGSEA. V shed 2 bases and J shed 2 bases, with 12 bases lying between them. CDR3 size: 14 residues. The DNA for the CDR3 is TGCAGCGTTGAAACCCGACTGCTAAACACTGAAGCTTTCTTT. Protein: CSVETRLLNTEAFF.

The J gene is TRBJ1-1, the V gene TRBV6-2 or TRBV6-3; TRBD1 is a possible D gene (5 bases). V was pared by 4 bases and J by 3 bases, with 12 bases between. The germline gives CDR1 MNHEY, CDR2 SVGEGT. There are 14 residues in the CDR3. CDR3 nucleotides: TGTGCCAGCAGTTTCATCAGGGAAGACACTGAAGCTTTCTTT. This gives the protein CASSFIREDTEAFF.

This clonotype showed up many times. This chain uses TRBV18 with TRBJ1-4; TRBD1 might be the D (5 bases). Trimming cost V 0 bases and J 8 bases, with 13 bases left between them. Germline-derived CDR1 and CDR2 are KGHSH and LQKENI. The CDR3 consists of 15 residues. CDR3 sequence: CASSPPWQGSEKLFF. The DNA of the CDR3 is TGTGCCAGCTCACCACCGTGGCAGGGAAGCGAAAAACTGTTTTTT.

This clonotype was detected a few times. The V call is TRBV29-1, the J call TRBJ1-1; D might be TRBD1 (5 bases). This CDR3 spans 12 amino acids. Germline V lookup: CDR1 SQVTM, CDR2 ANQGSEA. Trimming left V 5 bases short and J 3 bases short, with 10 bases between. CDR3 residues: CSVQQADTEAFF. The CDR3 DNA reads as TGCAGCGTTCAACAGGCTGACACTGAAGCTTTCTTT.

This clonotype was seen only a few times. This sequence joins TRBV7-9 and TRBJ2-5; D not resolved. The CDR3 loop spans 13 amino acids. V was trimmed by 3 bases and J by 2 bases, leaving 7 bases between them. The germline CDR1 and CDR2 sequences are SEHNR and FQNEAQ (reference sequence). This CDR3 reads CASSLRIQETQYF. The CDR3 DNA follows: TGTGCCAGCAGCTTGAGGATTCAAGAGACCCAGTACTTC.